Following are 12 T cell receptor beta chains from one sample sequenced in a study of beta chain features in type 1 diabetes. The sequenced template was cDNA made from the entire isolated RNA. The data were produced by immunoSEQ multiplex PCR, yet TCRdb's version contains in-frame clones alone and is incomplete. Seen here are about 220,000 clones, 11% observed once, and the top ten hold approximately 1.4%. The specimen was central memory CD4+ T cells from blood. The receptors derive from a man aged 18 to 35 in good health.

The sample holds many counts of this clone. The rearrangement uses TRBV15 and TRBJ2-1; 7 bases map to TRBD2. Germline values: CDR1 LNHNV, CDR2 YYDKDF (reference sequence). CDR3 length equals 16 residues. The trim removed 8 bases at V and 3 bases at J, leaving 13 bases unmatched. CDR3 protein: CATHSLAASGYNEQFF. The CDR3 DNA reads as TGTGCCACCCATAGTTTGGCGGCTAGCGGCTACAATGAGCAGTTCTTC.

This sequence joins TRBV19 and TRBJ1-1; no firm D call. Per germline, CDR1 LNHDA and CDR2 SQIVND (reference sequence). CDR3 size: 14 residues. V was trimmed by 4 bases and J by 1 base, leaving 10 bases between them. CDR3 nucleotide sequence: TGTGCCAGTAGTACCCTCAATTGGAACACTGAAGCTTTCTTT. This sequence encodes CASSTLNWNTEAFF. The complete variable domain, with remaining parts taken from reference TRBV19 and TRBJ1-1, reads DGGITQSPKYLFRKEGQNVTLSCEQNLNHDAMYWYRQDPGQGLRLIYYSQIVNDFQKGDIAEGYSVSREKKESFPLTVTSAQKNPTAFYLCASSTLNWNTEAFFGQGTRLTVV.

This clone was seen a few times. J is TRBJ1-5 and V is TRBV29-1; 7 nucleotides agree with TRBD1. This CDR3 is built from 13 residues. Looked up from germline, CDR1 is SQVTM and CDR2 is ANQGSEA. V was clipped by 4 bases and J by 5 bases; unmatched bases: 5. The CDR3 sequence is CSVGDRVDQPQHF. CDR3 in DNA: TGCAGCGTTGGTGACAGGGTCGATCAGCCCCAGCATTTT.

This clone was seen at least ten times. For the CDR3, the DNA is TGTGCCAGCACCCGAAGCGGGAGCTCCTACAATGAGCAGTTCTTC. This encodes CASTRSGSSYNEQFF. The genes are TRBV9 and TRBJ2-1, with 8 bases that match TRBD2. Germline V gene data show CDR1 as SGDLS and CDR2 as YYNGEE. The CDR3 consists of 15 residues. After removal of 6 bases from V and 0 bases from J, the junction contained 5 bases not matched to a gene. The full variable domain, in which reference TRBV9 and TRBJ2-1 provide the parts outside the CDR3, is DSGVTQTPKHLITATGQRVTLRCSPRSGDLSVYWYQQSLDQGLQFLIQYYNGEERAKGNILERFSAQQFPDLHSELNLSSLELGDSALYFCASTRSGSSYNEQFFGPGTRLTVL.

This clone occurred a few times. The rearrangement links TRBV4-2 to TRBJ2-7, with 9 bases that match TRBD1. The CDR3 is 16 amino acids. The junction had 12 bases not matched to a gene; V was cut back by 3 bases and J by 6 bases. Germline-derived CDR1 and CDR2 are LGHNA and YNFKEQ. CDR3 protein: CASSHLPGQGFGEQYF. The CDR3, as DNA: TGTGCCAGCAGCCACCTACCGGGACAGGGATTCGGCGAGCAGTACTTC.

The chain has TRBV6-5 and TRBJ2-7; 8 positions match TRBD1. CDR1 MNHEY and CDR2 SVGAGI come from the germline V gene. The CDR3 runs to 14 residues. The junction had 6 bases not matched to a gene; V was cut back by 6 bases and J by 2 bases. CDR3: CASRLGQVAYEQYF. CDR3 nucleotides: TGTGCCAGCAGATTGGGACAGGTAGCCTACGAGCAGTACTTC.

This clone was seen ten or more times. The DNA for the CDR3 is TGTGCCAGCAGCAAAGTGCGGGAGGCGAACACTGAAGCTTTCTTT. Its protein product is CASSKVREANTEAFF. The chain joins TRBV21-1 to TRBJ1-1. TRBV21-1 is a pseudogene locus. The CDR3 contains 15 residues.

This clone has a handful of counts. This chain links TRBV27 with TRBJ1-5; TRBD1 might be the D (5 bases). Trimming shortened V by 5 bases and J by 5 bases, and 16 bases separated the two germline ends. The CDR3 spans 15 residues. Germline CDR1 is MNHEY and CDR2 is SMNVEV (reference sequence). The CDR3 sequence is CASSPSRGGDQPQHF. The CDR3 DNA is TGTGCCAGCAGTCCCTCGAGGGGCGGAGATCAGCCCCAGCATTTT.

This clone was counted a few times. The J gene is TRBJ2-7, the V gene TRBV7-2; 7 nucleotides align to TRBD1. Losses at the gene ends were 2 bases for V and 3 bases for J; bases not matched to a gene: 4. Per germline, CDR1 SGHTA and CDR2 FQGNSA. This CDR3 is 14 amino acids long. CDR3 sequence reads: CASSLNRGGYEQYF. The DNA of the CDR3 is TGTGCCAGCAGCTTAAACAGGGGCGGCTACGAGCAGTACTTC.

This clone has just a few counts. The chain uses TRBV10-3 and TRBJ1-1; D unresolved. The V and J ends lost 4 bases and 1 base respectively, with 4 bases between them. In germline, CDR1 is ENHRY, CDR2 SYGVKD. This CDR3 region has 12 residues. DNA for the CDR3: TGTGCCATCAGTGGGACGAACACTGAAGCTTTCTTT. Translated: CAISGTNTEAFF.

This sequence joins TRBV5-4 and TRBJ1-2, with 8 bases lining up with TRBD1. CDR3 length: 15 residues. Trimming removed 0 bases from V and 2 bases from J; junction bases left unmatched: 3. Germline assignment: CDR1 SGHNT and CDR2 YYREEE (reference sequence). CDR3: CASSLAGQGNYGYTF. CDR3 sequence (DNA): TGTGCCAGCAGCTTGGCCGGACAGGGAAACTATGGCTACACCTTC.

This chain links TRBV11-2 with TRBJ1-2; 11 bases agree with TRBD1. The length of the CDR3 is 17 residues. CDR1 and CDR2 from the germline V gene are SGHAT and FQNNGV. V shed 5 bases, J shed 3 bases, and the junction held 11 bases outside the gene matches. The CDR3 region has the DNA TGTGCCAGCAGCCTAGGACAGGGGGCAGCCCGGTACTATGGCTACACCTTC. This gives the protein CASSLGQGAARYYGYTF.